What follows are 14 T cell receptor beta chains derived from one specimen sequenced in a study of blood T cell repertoires in COVID-19. Libraries were prepared by immunoSEQ multiplex PCR; TCRdb keeps only in-frame clonotypes and omits some of them. The sample records approximately 300,000 clones, approximately 86% being singletons. Sequenced sample: peripheral blood. These receptors came from a human donor with COVID-19, enrolled during active disease. The donor label of this sample is uncertain.

A remark on this clone: Other nucleotide sequences from this sample produce the same CDR3. V is TRBV6-6 and J is TRBJ1-1; D may be TRBD1 (5 bases). V was trimmed by 0 bases and J by 10 bases, leaving 12 bases between them. CDR1 and CDR2 from the germline V gene are MNHNY and SVGAGI (reference sequence). The CDR3 sequence is 13 residues long. CDR3 residues: CASSYSTGGGAFF. The CDR3 coding sequence is TGTGCCAGCAGTTACTCGACTGGCGGGGGAGCTTTCTTT.

This rearrangement joins TRBV2 to TRBJ1-1; D possibly corresponds to TRBD1 (6 bases). Trimming pared 3 bases from V and 9 bases from J, leaving 14 bases between. The CDR3 loop spans 13 amino acids. In germline, CDR1 is SNHLY, CDR2 FYNNEI. CDR3 bases: TGTGCCAGCAGTGAGGCCCGGGACACAAAAGCTTTCTTT. This translates into CASSEARDTKAFF.

V is TRBV5-1 and J is TRBJ2-5, with 10 bases matching TRBD2. Trimming took 4 bases from V and 4 from J; bases not matched to a gene: 10. CDR1 and CDR2 (germline): SGHRS, YFSETQ. This CDR3 is 16 amino acids long. The CDR3 spells CASSPREASGRETQYF. Written as DNA, the CDR3 is TGCGCCAGCAGCCCGCGGGAGGCTAGCGGGAGAGAGACCCAGTACTTC.

This chain uses TRBV23-1 with TRBJ2-3; 14 positions agree with TRBD2. TRBV23-1 falls under the ORF class, with uncertain function. J gave up 7 bases and V 4 bases, and 10 bases lay outside the gene matches. This CDR3 spans 17 amino acids. For the CDR3, the DNA is TGCGCCAGCAGTCCCTTGACTAGCGGGAGGGTCGGGAATACGCAGTATTTT. Its translation: CASSPLTSGRVGNTQYF.

J is TRBJ1-1 and V is TRBV29-1; D might be TRBD1 (6 bases). This CDR3 region has 13 residues. Per germline, CDR1 SQVTM and CDR2 ANQGSEA. Between the trimmed V and J ends, which lost 7 bases and 1 base, there was a span of 13 bases. CDR3 in amino acids: CSGRQAENTEAFF. As DNA, the CDR3 is TGCAGCGGCCGACAGGCCGAGAACACTGAAGCTTTCTTT.

The chain employs TRBV28 and TRBJ1-1, with a tentative D call TRBD1 (6 bases). V was clipped by 6 bases and J by 1 base, with 24 bases between them. CDR3 size: 18 residues. Germline CDR1 reads MDHEN; CDR2 reads SYDVKM. The CDR3 DNA follows: TGTGCCAGCAGCCCCCCAGGGGCTGGGGCATTTTGGAACACTGAAGCTTTCTTT. This sequence encodes CASSPPGAGAFWNTEAFF.

The chain couples TRBV7-8 to TRBJ2-7, with D tentatively TRBD1 (6 bases). This CDR3 region has 14 residues. The ends were cut back, 5 bases at V and 0 bases at J, with 11 bases in the middle. Germline V gene data show CDR1 as SGHVS and CDR2 as FQNEAQ. CDR3 residues: CASSRDRYSYEQYF. DNA for the CDR3: TGTGCCAGCAGCCGAGACAGGTACTCCTACGAGCAGTACTTC.

The chain is built from TRBV10-3 and TRBJ1-1, with D possibly TRBD1 on 5 matching bases. The CDR3 extends over 16 amino acids. The V end lost 0 bases, the J end lost 4 bases, and 15 bases lay between the germline ends. Germline CDR1 and CDR2: ENHRY and SYGVKD. In DNA form, the CDR3 reads TGTGCCATCAGTGAGTCGGACGGGGGTTGGGGCACTGAAGCTTTCTTT. Protein sequence: CAISESDGGWGTEAFF.

This sequence joins TRBV7-9 and TRBJ1-5, with TRBD1 matching 9 bases. V lost 5 bases, J lost 5 bases, and 4 bases stayed unmatched. In germline, CDR1 is SEHNR, CDR2 FQNEAQ (reference sequence). The length of the CDR3 is 14 residues. As DNA, the CDR3 is TGTGCCAGCAGCGCTGACAGGGGGGATCAGCCCCAGCATTTT. Amino acids: CASSADRGDQPQHF.

The rearrangement links TRBV7-2 to TRBJ1-1; possibly TRBD1 for D (6 bases). Germline CDR1 SGHTA, CDR2 FQGNSA. V lost 3 bases and J 0 bases, leaving 11 bases between the germline ends. The CDR3 covers 15 residues. The CDR3 protein is CASSLDRAMNTEAFF. The CDR3 nucleotides are TGTGCCAGCAGCTTGGACAGAGCCATGAACACTGAAGCTTTCTTT.

The chain joins TRBV12-3 or TRBV12-4 to TRBJ1-2; D remains ambiguous. The CDR3 totals 12 residues. V was pared by 2 bases and J by 8 bases, with 9 bases between. CDR3: CASSLRWAGYTF. In DNA form, the CDR3 reads TGTGCCAGCAGTTTACGGTGGGCCGGCTACACCTTC.

The rearrangement links TRBV6-4 to TRBJ2-1; no firm D call. CDR3 length: 15 amino acids. Germline V gene data show CDR1 as MRHNA and CDR2 as SNTAGT. V was pared by 3 bases and J by 0 bases, with 9 bases between. The CDR3 sequence is CASSESRSSYNEQFF. In DNA form, the CDR3 reads TGTGCCAGCAGTGAGAGCCGGAGCTCCTACAATGAGCAGTTCTTC.

The chain has TRBV7-2 and TRBJ1-5; D is uncertain. V was trimmed by 1 base and J by 2 bases, leaving 9 bases between them. The CDR3 is made up of 15 amino acids. The germline CDR1 and CDR2 sequences are SGHTA and FQGNSA. The CDR3 DNA is TGTGCCAGCAGCTTAGGTCTAAGCCGCAATCAGCCCCAGCATTTT. It translates to CASSLGLSRNQPQHF.

This chain uses TRBV5-1 with TRBJ2-7; the D gene is possibly TRBD1 (5 bases). CDR3 size: 13 residues. Trimming left V 4 bases short and J 0 bases short, with 8 bases between. Germline V lookup: CDR1 SGHRS, CDR2 YFSETQ. CDR3: CASSQTVSYEQYF. The DNA for the CDR3 is TGCGCCAGCAGCCAGACAGTCTCCTACGAGCAGTACTTC.